The entry below describes one TCR beta chain. Only one count was recorded for this clone. It has no known antigen specificity. No base quality information exists; no much larger clone differs at one position. Library preparation used the immunoSEQ multiplex PCR assay. Imported from immuneACCESS, the table was reduced by TCRdb to in-frame sequences with V and J called. These copies leave out some clones; in studies compared against another copy, an unresolved V gene accounts for under half, and the cause of the remainder is not known. The table for this sample lists about 74,000 clones; less than 90% of them were counted only once. Around 3.2% of the sample lies in the top ten. This entry is derived from a study of T cell changes during pregnancy in multiple sclerosis (dated by TCRdb to the late 2010s). Looking at the study overall: Changes in the T cell repertoire over the course of pregnancy were examined in this study in women with multiple sclerosis.

Taken from cysteine to phenylalanine, the CDR3 has 12 residues. The CDR3 DNA has 36 bases and is translated from base 1. The germline V gene encodes CDR1 SQVTM and CDR2 ANQGSEA. The germline ends are 9 bases apart after V is trimmed by 4 bases and J by 4 bases. Rearrangement joined TRBV29-1 to TRBJ2-3; the D gene is not confidently resolved. This TCR was sampled from a female donor with multiple sclerosis, enrolled in a pregnancy study. The sequences come from peripheral blood, collected before pregnancy. The CDR3 is CSVGVAADTQYF. The nucleotides read TGCAGCGTTGGTGTGGCGGCAGATACGCAGTATTTT.